The next 24 T cell receptor beta chains were all read from a single sample in a study of blood T cell repertoires in COVID-19. Assay used: immunoSEQ multiplex PCR; TCRdb lists only in-frame clones, some missing. The data hold 200,000 to 250,000 clones, with 70% to 85% observed a single time. The sample taken for sequencing was PBMCs or T cells enriched from blood (not recorded which). These receptors were taken from a man aged 40-55 years who had recovered from COVID-19.

This clone was counted once. The chain combines TRBV7-3 with TRBJ1-1; 9 nucleotides agree with TRBD1. The CDR3 runs 15 residues. V shed 5 bases, J shed 1 base, and the junction held 5 bases outside the gene matches. Germline V CDR1 and CDR2: SGHTA, FQGTGA. The CDR3 protein is CASSPDRGTNTEAFF. The CDR3 DNA reads as TGTGCCAGCAGCCCCGACAGGGGGACGAACACTGAAGCTTTCTTT.

The gene calls are TRBV18 and TRBJ2-3, with D tentatively TRBD1 (6 bases). V gave up 2 bases and J gave up 4 bases, with 16 bases separating them. Germline V CDR1 and CDR2: KGHSH, LQKENI. This CDR3 spans 16 amino acids. The CDR3 sequence: CASSPFNTKGADTQYF. As DNA, the CDR3 is TGTGCCAGCTCACCATTTAATACTAAGGGGGCAGATACGCAGTATTTT.

The sample holds one count of this clone. The J gene is TRBJ2-5, the V gene TRBV6-5; maybe TRBD2 (6 bases). The CDR3 loop spans 12 amino acids. From germline, CDR1 is MNHEY and CDR2 SVGAGI. The V and J ends lost 6 bases and 5 bases respectively, with 10 bases between them. CDR3 nucleotides: TGTGCCAGCAGGGGGGGTTGGGAGACCCAGTACTTC. Protein sequence: CASRGGWETQYF.

The chain uses TRBV4-3 and TRBJ2-2; TRBD1 agrees at 8 bases. This CDR3 has 18 residues. CDR1 LGHNA and CDR2 YSLEER come from the germline V gene. V trimming: 0 bases; J trimming: 3 bases; junction bases outside the gene matches: 9. For the CDR3, the DNA is TGCGCCAGCAGCCAAGATACCCAACGGGACAGGCACACCGGGGAGCTGTTTTTT. It encodes CASSQDTQRDRHTGELFF.

This CDR3 reads CASKPTNQPQHF. The CDR3 nucleotides are TGTGCCAGCAAGCCCACCAATCAGCCCCAGCATTTT. The chain joins TRBV28 to TRBJ1-5; the D is unclear. The CDR3 is made up of 12 amino acids. Trimming removed 7 bases from V and 3 bases from J, with 7 bases in between. Looked up from germline, CDR1 is MDHEN and CDR2 is SYDVKM.

The V and J genes are TRBV5-4 and TRBJ2-1, with 8 bases aligning to TRBD1. CDR1 SGHNT and CDR2 YYREEE come from the germline V gene (reference sequence). V was clipped by 7 bases and J by 6 bases; unmatched bases: 3. The CDR3 length is 12 residues. The CDR3 loop reads CASGQGLNEQFF. CDR3 bases: TGTGCCAGCGGACAGGGTCTCAATGAGCAGTTCTTC.

The chain links TRBV6-2 or TRBV6-3 to TRBJ2-2, with 10 bases identical to TRBD2. The trim removed 2 bases at V and 5 bases at J, leaving 8 bases unmatched. Germline-derived CDR1 and CDR2 are MNHEY and SVGEGT. This CDR3 spans 17 amino acids. CDR3 sequence (DNA): TGTGCCAGCAGTTACCCCCTAGCGGGGGCGAGGACCGGGGAGCTGTTTTTT. This gives the protein CASSYPLAGARTGELFF.

This chain uses TRBV28 with TRBJ2-2; D is possibly TRBD1 (6 bases). Germline V lookup: CDR1 MDHEN, CDR2 SYDVKM. The CDR3 contains 14 residues. The V gene lost 6 bases and the J gene lost 5 bases, with 13 bases spanning the gap. CDR3 sequence: CASRPGQTTGELFF. The CDR3 nucleotides are TGTGCCAGCAGGCCGGGACAAACAACCGGGGAGCTGTTTTTT.

CDR3 nucleotides: TGTGCCAGCAGTGAGTTTCAGGGAGGAGAGACCCAGTACTTC. Residues: CASSEFQGGETQYF. The chain employs TRBV2 and TRBJ2-5, with TRBD2 as a possible D gene (6 bases). The germline V gene has CDR1 SNHLY and CDR2 FYNNEI. The CDR3 has 14 amino acids. Trimming cost V 3 bases and J 4 bases, with 12 bases left between them.

This chain joins TRBV9 and TRBJ1-4; possibly TRBD1 for D (6 bases). Trimming removed 0 bases at V and 5 bases at J, with 8 bases between. Looked up from germline, CDR1 is SGDLS and CDR2 is YYNGEE. The CDR3 runs 14 residues. The CDR3 DNA is TGTGCCAGCAGCGTAGCGGACAGCAATGAAAAACTGTTTTTT. This sequence encodes CASSVADSNEKLFF.

This chain uses TRBV30 with TRBJ1-6, with 9 bases lining up with TRBD1. V was clipped by 6 bases and J by 6 bases; unmatched bases: 18. Per the germline V gene, CDR1 is GTSNPN and CDR2 is SVGIG (reference sequence). This CDR3 region has 18 residues. CDR3 residues: CACGPGQGMGWSNSPLHF. CDR3 DNA: TGTGCCTGTGGACCCGGACAGGGGATGGGTTGGTCTAATTCACCCCTCCACTTT.

V is TRBV9 and J is TRBJ1-2; D gene unclear. The germline CDR1 and CDR2 sequences are SGDLS and YYNGEE. Trimming took 3 bases from V and 1 from J, leaving 10 bases between them. The CDR3 sequence is 14 residues long. This chain's CDR3 is CASSERLLNYGYTF. CDR3 DNA: TGTGCCAGCAGCGAGAGGTTGCTTAACTATGGCTACACCTTC.

V usage is TRBV27 and J usage is TRBJ2-2; 9 bases align to TRBD1. The CDR3 covers 15 residues. J gave up 7 bases and V 5 bases, and 8 bases lay outside the gene matches. Germline-derived CDR1 and CDR2 are MNHEY and SMNVEV (reference sequence). As DNA, the CDR3 is TGTGCCAGCAGTCCCAGGACAGGGGTGGTCGGGGAGCTGTTTTTT. Translating gives CASSPRTGVVGELFF.

As DNA, the CDR3 is TGTGCCAGCAGCCCAGGGGCGGAGAACACCGGGGAGCTGTTTTTT. Protein: CASSPGAENTGELFF. The chain combines TRBV4-2 with TRBJ2-2; D perhaps matches TRBD1 (6 bases). Germline V gives CDR1 LGHNA, CDR2 YNFKEQ. Trimming removed 4 bases from V and 1 base from J, with 10 bases in between. The CDR3 sequence is 15 residues long.

The chain recombines TRBV6-1 with TRBJ2-1; perhaps TRBD1 as D (5 bases). Trimming left V 2 bases short and J 2 bases short, with 10 bases between. Germline assignment: CDR1 MNHNS and CDR2 SASEGT. The CDR3 extends over 15 amino acids. CDR3 in DNA: TGTGCCAGCAGTGAACTAGGGGTCGCCTACAATGAGCAGTTCTTC. This gives the protein CASSELGVAYNEQFF.

CDR3 sequence: CASSSREGDTQYF. CDR3 bases: TGTGCCAGCAGCTCCCGGGAAGGAGATACGCAGTATTTT. This chain uses TRBV7-2 with TRBJ2-3, with D tentatively TRBD2 (5 bases). The V end lost 4 bases, the J end lost 5 bases, and 10 bases lay between the germline ends. The CDR3 runs 13 residues. Looked up from germline, CDR1 is SGHTA and CDR2 is FQGNSA.

V is TRBV2 and J is TRBJ1-5, with 7 bases that match TRBD1. V gave up 6 bases and J gave up 5 bases; unmatched junction bases: 10. This CDR3 is 15 amino acids long. The germline V gene encodes CDR1 SNHLY and CDR2 FYNNEI. The CDR3 protein is CASRVGTAYHQPQHF. In DNA form, the CDR3 reads TGTGCCAGCAGAGTGGGGACAGCCTACCATCAGCCCCAGCATTTT.

The genes are TRBV6-6 and TRBJ1-2, with D possibly TRBD1 on 6 matching bases. The CDR3 totals 14 residues. Germline values: CDR1 MNHNY, CDR2 SVGAGI (reference sequence). Between the trimmed V and J ends, which lost 7 bases and 4 bases, there was a span of 16 bases. The CDR3: CASISGDGRYGYTF. CDR3 sequence (DNA): TGTGCCAGCATTTCAGGGGACGGCCGCTATGGCTACACCTTC.

V gene TRBV7-3 combines with J gene TRBJ1-2, with 8 bases fitting TRBD1. CDR1 is SGHTA, CDR2 FQGTGA, per germline. After removal of 5 bases from V and 7 bases from J, the junction contained 12 bases not matched to a gene. The CDR3 contains 15 residues. Here the CDR3 reads CASSLAGQGSGGYTF. In DNA form, the CDR3 reads TGTGCCAGCAGCCTCGCTGGACAGGGATCGGGTGGCTACACCTTC. Variable domain in full (rest from reference TRBV7-3 and TRBJ1-2): GAGVSQTPSNKVTEKGKYVELRCDPISGHTALYWYRQSLGQGPEFLIYFQGTGAADDSGLPNDRFFAVRPEGSVSTLKIQRTERGDSAVYLCASSLAGQGSGGYTFGSGTRLTVV.

V is TRBV3-1 (or the pseudogene TRBV3-2) and J is TRBJ2-5; TRBD2 might be the D (5 bases). V lost 0 bases and J 9 bases, leaving 11 bases between the germline ends. Germline lookup yields CDR1 LGHDT and CDR2 YNNKEL (reference sequence). The length of the CDR3 is 13 residues. The CDR3 coding sequence is TGTGCCAGCAGCCAAGAAGGGTCCGGGGCCCAGTACTTC. Its protein product is CASSQEGSGAQYF.

This clone was seen once. The chain couples TRBV5-5 to TRBJ2-5; TRBD1 agrees at 9 bases. V dropped 0 bases and J dropped 5; count of bases not matched to a gene: 2. Germline lookup yields CDR1 SGHKS and CDR2 YYEKEE (reference sequence). The length of the CDR3 is 14 residues. CDR3 in amino acids: CASSLAGTGETQYF. The CDR3 region has the DNA TGTGCCAGCAGCTTGGCGGGGACAGGGGAGACCCAGTACTTC.

This chain uses TRBV11-2 with TRBJ1-6, with a possible D match to TRBD1 (5 bases). The V gene lost 4 bases and the J gene lost 10 bases, with 17 bases spanning the gap. This CDR3 region has 15 residues. Per the germline V gene, CDR1 is SGHAT and CDR2 is FQNNGV. CDR3 protein: CASSSSGGGGSPLHF. In DNA form, the CDR3 reads TGTGCCAGCAGCTCCAGCGGGGGTGGTGGCTCACCCCTCCACTTT.

In its sample, this clone was seen a few times. The CDR3: CASSKPGGRETQYF. CDR3 DNA: TGTGCCAGCAGCAAGCCCGGCGGGAGAGAGACCCAGTACTTC. V usage is TRBV5-4 and J usage is TRBJ2-5, with 7 bases lining up with TRBD2. V was clipped by 4 bases and J by 4 bases; unmatched bases: 7. Germline CDR1 and CDR2: SGHNT and YYREEE (reference sequence). This CDR3 comprises 14 residues.

V usage is TRBV5-1 and J usage is TRBJ1-3, with D possibly being TRBD1 (5 bases). V was cut by 1 base and J by 0 bases, with 8 bases left in between. The CDR3 totals 15 residues. Germline V gene sequence: CDR1 SGHRS, CDR2 YFSETQ. CDR3 sequence (DNA): TGCGCCAGCAGCTTGCAGGGTTTCTCTGGAAACACCATATATTTT. Protein sequence: CASSLQGFSGNTIYF.